These 23 T cell receptor beta chains share one sample of origin, sequenced in a study of Graves' ophthalmopathy and Graves' hyperthyroidism. The sequenced template was RNA, covering the TCR beta CDR3 region. Scientists carried out first-round RT-PCR using HTBI primers and then a second-round multiplex PCR. MiXCR was run by TCRdb on the multiplex PCR reads, yielding one entry per CDR3 protein. The data hold hundreds of thousands of distinct CDR3 sequences, with 35% to 50% observed a single time. Material: peripheral blood. These receptors all come from an adult man with Graves' ophthalmopathy.

This clonotype was recorded many times. V gene TRBV29-1 combines with J gene TRBJ2-7; possible D gene TRBD1, 6 bases. Germline V lookup: CDR1 SQVTM, CDR2 ANQGSEA. The CDR3 runs to 12 residues. V was shortened by 7 bases and J by 4 bases, with 14 bases between the two germline ends. DNA for the CDR3: TGCAGCGCTACGATAGGGACATACGAGCAGTACTTC. It specifies CSATIGTYEQYF.

This clonotype was seen only a few times. V is TRBV25-1 and J is TRBJ1-2, with a weak D call TRBD1 (5 bases). V lost 6 bases, J lost 3 bases, and 20 bases lay in between. The CDR3 sequence is 16 residues long. Germline V CDR1 and CDR2: MGHDK, SYGVNS. CDR3 in DNA: TGTGCCAGCAGCCAAGTAGGGCAGGGAAGGGACTATGGCTACACCTTC. It is translated as CASSQVGQGRDYGYTF.

In its sample, this clonotype was seen many times. V gene TRBV5-6 combines with J gene TRBJ2-7, with D unclear. V was cut by 4 bases and J by 6 bases, with 14 bases left in between. There are 13 residues in the CDR3. Germline values: CDR1 SGHDT, CDR2 YYEEEE. The DNA of the CDR3 is TGTGCCAGCAGCCGCCGTGAACGGAGCGAGCAGTACTTC. It specifies CASSRRERSEQYF.

The chain is built from TRBV7-8 and TRBJ2-7; a possible D gene is TRBD1 (6 bases). With 1 base removed from V and 2 bases from J, the gap between germline ends came to 9 bases. The germline V gene has CDR1 SGHVS and CDR2 FQNEAQ. This CDR3 has 14 residues. CDR3 loop: CASSLEEGAYEQYF. CDR3 DNA sequence: TGTGCCAGCAGCTTAGAAGAGGGGGCCTACGAGCAGTACTTC.

This clonotype was observed a few times. This chain connects TRBV7-2 to TRBJ1-2; the D is unclear. The CDR3 is 15 amino acids. Trimming removed 5 bases from V and 3 bases from J, with 16 bases in between. CDR1 SGHTA and CDR2 FQGNSA come from the germline V gene. The CDR3 sequence is CASSLPLRLYYGYTF. The CDR3 region has the DNA TGTGCCAGCAGCCTCCCGTTGAGGCTTTACTATGGCTACACCTTC. Supplemented by reference TRBV7-2 and TRBJ1-2, the full variable domain reads GAGVSQSPSNKVTEKGKDVELRCDPISGHTALYWYRQSLGQGLEFLIYFQGNSAPDKSGLPSDRFSAERTGGSVSTLTIQRTQQEDSAVYLCASSLPLRLYYGYTFGSGTRLTVV.

This clonotype was observed many times. This chain connects TRBV7-2 to TRBJ1-6; D might be TRBD1 (5 bases). Germline values: CDR1 SGHTA, CDR2 FQGNSA. V was trimmed by 8 bases and J by 0 bases, leaving 8 bases between them. This CDR3 region has 14 residues. The CDR3 loop is CASHQGSYNSPLHF. Written as DNA, the CDR3 is TGTGCCAGCCACCAGGGCTCCTATAATTCACCCCTCCACTTT.

Only one count was recorded for this clonotype. This chain connects TRBV11-1 to TRBJ1-6; the match to TRBD1 covers 9 bases. Germline V gene lookup returns CDR1 SGHAT and CDR2 FQDESV (reference sequence). Trimming cost V 5 bases and J 13 bases; bases outside gene matches: 6. CDR3 length: 13 residues. The CDR3 region has the DNA TGTGCCAGCAGCCCGGGACAGGGTAAGCCCCTCCACTTT. Translated: CASSPGQGKPLHF. Filled out from reference TRBV11-1 and TRBJ1-6, the complete variable domain reads EAEVAQSPRYKITEKSQAVAFWCDPISGHATLYWYRQILGQGPELLVQFQDESVVDDSQLPKDRFSAERLKGVDSTLKIQPAELGDSAMYLCASSPGQGKPLHFGNGTRLTVT.

The V call is TRBV29-1, the J call TRBJ2-7; 7 bases align to TRBD2. The germline V gene has CDR1 SQVTM and CDR2 ANQGSEA. The CDR3 covers 11 residues. The junction had 2 bases not matched to a gene; V was cut back by 2 bases and J by 7 bases. The CDR3 protein is CSVELGGEQYF. DNA of the CDR3: TGCAGCGTTGAACTGGGGGGGGAGCAGTACTTC.

The chain combines TRBV20-1 with TRBJ2-7; TRBD2 aligns across 11 bases. CDR1 is DFQATT, CDR2 SNEGSKA, per germline (reference sequence). This CDR3 contains 14 residues. Germline trimming cut 3 bases from V and 4 bases from J; bases unmatched to any gene: 5. The CDR3 region has the DNA TGCAGTGCTAGTGACGGGACTAGCGGTTACGAGCAGTACTTC. Translation gives CSASDGTSGYEQYF.

V and J are TRBV24-1 and TRBJ2-5; 15 nucleotides line up with TRBD2. This CDR3 has 17 residues. The germline gives CDR1 KGHDR, CDR2 SFDVKD. Trimming removed 7 bases from V and 5 bases from J; junction bases left unmatched: 10. As DNA, the CDR3 is TGTGCCACCAGCCGAGGGGGACTAGCGGGAGGCGGGGAGACCCAGTACTTC. It specifies CATSRGGLAGGGETQYF.

This clonotype was seen at least ten times. The chain is built from TRBV14 and TRBJ1-6; the D is unclear. Germline CDR1 SGHDN, CDR2 FVKESK. With 2 bases removed from V and 8 bases from J, the gap between germline ends came to 13 bases. This CDR3 is 15 amino acids long. The DNA of the CDR3 is TGTGCCAGCAGCCAATTGAAAGGCCTCCATTCACCCCTCCACTTT. This codes for CASSQLKGLHSPLHF.

Ten or more counts support this clonotype. V usage is TRBV9 and J usage is TRBJ2-5; 8 bases fit TRBD2. CDR1 and CDR2 from the germline V gene are SGDLS and YYNGEE. This CDR3 comprises 14 residues. V gave up 4 bases and J gave up 0 bases; unmatched junction bases: 2. CDR3 region: CASSPGGYQETQYF. In DNA, the CDR3 is TGTGCCAGCAGCCCGGGGGGGTACCAAGAGACCCAGTACTTC.

The chain uses TRBV7-2 and TRBJ2-7, with 7 positions matching TRBD1. From germline, CDR1 is SGHTA and CDR2 FQGNSA. The CDR3 has 17 residues. The J segment lost 2 bases and the V segment lost 1 base, leaving 11 bases of the junction unmatched. The DNA for the CDR3 is TGTGCCAGCAGCTTAGAACAGCCGGGACAGCCAACCTACGAGCAGTACTTC. It yields the protein CASSLEQPGQPTYEQYF.

A few counts support this clonotype. The DNA of the CDR3 is TGCGCCAGCAGCCAGCCGGGACAGGCTTATGGCTACACCTTC. It codes for CASSQPGQAYGYTF. The chain combines TRBV4-3 with TRBJ1-2, with 8 bases fitting TRBD1. The CDR3 sequence is 14 residues long. V shed 3 bases and J 5 bases; nucleotides not matched to a gene: 5. The germline CDR1 and CDR2 sequences are LGHNA and YSLEER.

This rearrangement joins TRBV10-3 to TRBJ1-1; 8 bases fit TRBD1. The CDR3 totals 15 residues. Unmatched junction bases numbered 14, after V lost 10 bases and J lost 4 bases. Germline lookup yields CDR1 ENHRY and CDR2 SYGVKD. The CDR3 loop reads CASRYITGGATEAFF. In nucleotides, the CDR3 is TGTGCCAGCAGATACATTACAGGGGGGGCCACTGAAGCTTTCTTT.

The V call is TRBV10-3, the J call TRBJ1-6, with 8 bases aligning to TRBD1. The V gene's germline CDR1 is ENHRY and CDR2 SYGVKD. V lost 2 bases, J lost 7 bases, and 7 bases stayed unmatched. The length of the CDR3 is 16 residues. CDR3 sequence reads: CAISEGQGPWNSPLHF. CDR3 DNA sequence: TGTGCCATCAGTGAGGGACAGGGACCTTGGAATTCACCCCTCCACTTT.

The sample holds a few counts of this clonotype. V is TRBV5-6 and J is TRBJ2-7; tentatively, D is TRBD1 (6 bases). CDR3 length: 14 residues. Germline V lookup: CDR1 SGHDT, CDR2 YYEEEE. Trimming left V 0 bases short and J 6 bases short, with 13 bases between. The CDR3 reads CASSLEGHVGEQYF. The CDR3 bases are TGTGCCAGCAGCTTGGAGGGACACGTCGGCGAGCAGTACTTC. The variable domain in full, completed from reference TRBV5-6 and TRBJ2-7, reads DAGVTQSPTHLIKTRGQQVTLRCSPKSGHDTVSWYQQALGQGPQFIFQYYEEEERQRGNFPDRFSGHQFPNYSSELNVNALLLGDSALYLCASSLEGHVGEQYFGPGTRLTVT.

A note on this clonotype: A read error is possible here, since a much larger clone lies one base away. V usage is TRBV14 and J usage is TRBJ1-2; D is unresolved. This CDR3 spans 13 amino acids. Trimming left V 4 bases short and J 2 bases short, with 8 bases between. The germline gives CDR1 SGHDN, CDR2 FVKESK. CDR3 nucleotides: TGTGCCAGCAGCCCTTGCAGGAACTATGGCTACACCTTC. Translation: CASSPCRNYGYTF. Full variable domain (rest looked up from reference TRBV14 and TRBJ1-2): EAGVTQFPSHSVIEKGQTVTLRCDPISGHDNLYWYRRVMGKEIKFLLHFVKESKQDESGMPNNRFLAERTGGTYSTLKVQPAELEDSGVYFCASSPCRNYGYTFGSGTRLTVV.

This clonotype was seen only a few times. One junction end does not reproduce the germline sequence, and a read error may be involved. This chain connects TRBV24-1 to TRBJ1-5; TRBD1 is a possible D gene (5 bases). Per the germline V gene, CDR1 is KGHDR and CDR2 is SFDVKD. The CDR3 has 14 residues. The CDR3: CASSYSGINQPQHF. Here the CDR3 DNA reads TGTGCCAGCAGTTACTCAGGGATCAATCAGCCCCAGCATTTT.

The chain has TRBV2 and TRBJ1-5, with a possible D match to TRBD1 (6 bases). The V end was cut by 2 bases, the J end by 5 bases, with 13 bases between. The CDR3 is 15 residues long. The V gene's germline CDR1 is SNHLY and CDR2 FYNNEI. The CDR3, as DNA: TGTGCCAGCAGTGAAAGTAGGGGGGGTTATCAGCCCCAGCATTTT. Translation: CASSESRGGYQPQHF.

This rearrangement joins TRBV25-1 to TRBJ2-6, with 7 bases fitting TRBD1. The J segment lost 4 bases and the V segment lost 8 bases, leaving 17 bases of the junction unmatched. The CDR3 consists of 18 residues. CDR1 is MGHDK and CDR2 is SYGVNS in the germline V gene. The DNA of the CDR3 is TGTGCCAGCGTTGCGGTGGGGGACAGCGCTACCGGGGCCAACGTCCTGACTTTC. Translating it yields CASVAVGDSATGANVLTF.

To note about this clonotype: Since a much larger clone is just one base distant, this may be a read error. The rearrangement joins TRBV5-6 to TRBJ2-7; D is perhaps TRBD1 (6 bases). This CDR3 has 13 residues. Germline lookup yields CDR1 SGHDT and CDR2 YYEEEE. DNA of the CDR3: TGTACCAGCAGCTTAGGGGGATTCTACGAGCAGTACTTC. Protein: CTSSLGGFYEQYF.

This clonotype was detected ten times or more. The CDR3 loop is CASRREGRTDTQYF. The CDR3 nucleotides are TGTGCCAGCAGGCGGGAGGGTCGGACAGATACGCAGTATTTT. This chain joins TRBV25-1 and TRBJ2-3, with 9 bases aligning to TRBD2. Germline V gene data show CDR1 as MGHDK and CDR2 as SYGVNS. V lost 6 bases and J lost 3; bases outside the gene matches: 4. The CDR3 has 14 amino acids. The variable domain in full, with the rest retrieved from reference TRBV25-1 and TRBJ2-3, is EADIYQTPRYLVIGTGKKITLECSQTMGHDKMYWYQQDPGMELHLIHYSYGVNSTEKGDLSSESTVSRIRTEHFPLTLESARPSHTSQYLCASRREGRTDTQYFGPGTRLTVL.